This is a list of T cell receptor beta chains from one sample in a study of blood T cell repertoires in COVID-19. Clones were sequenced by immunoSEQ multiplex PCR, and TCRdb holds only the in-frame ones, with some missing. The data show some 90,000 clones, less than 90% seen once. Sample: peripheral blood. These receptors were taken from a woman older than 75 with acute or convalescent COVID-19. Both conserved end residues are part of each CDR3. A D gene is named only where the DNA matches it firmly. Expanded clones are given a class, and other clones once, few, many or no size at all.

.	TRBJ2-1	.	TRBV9	TGTGCCAGCAGCCCCGGGGGATTTTTAAACAATGAGCAGTTCTTC	CASSPGGFLNNEQFF
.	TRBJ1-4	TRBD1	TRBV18	TGTGCCAGCTCACTCGGGACAGGGGGAGAAAAACTGTTTTTT	CASSLGTGGEKLFF
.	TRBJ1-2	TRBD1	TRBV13	TGTGCCAGCAGCCCCCCCCCGACAGGGGGCTCTGGCTACACCTTC	CASSPPPTGGSGYTF
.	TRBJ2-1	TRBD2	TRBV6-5	TGTGCCAGCACCCGCGGGGGGCCCCTCAATGAGCAGTTCTTC	CASTRGGPLNEQFF
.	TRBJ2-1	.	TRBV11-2	TGTGCCAGCAGCCATGTTGGCAGTTACAATGAGCAGTTCTTC	CASSHVGSYNEQFF
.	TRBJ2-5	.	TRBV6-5	TGTGCCAGCAGTTCGAGGGAGACCCAGTACTTC	CASSSRETQYF
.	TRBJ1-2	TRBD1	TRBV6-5	TGTGCCAGCAGTTACTCGGGACAGGGACCGTATGGCTACACCTTC	CASSYSGQGPYGYTF
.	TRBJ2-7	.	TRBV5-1	TGCGCCAGCAGCTTGGCAATCGGCTACGAGCAGTACTTC	CASSLAIGYEQYF
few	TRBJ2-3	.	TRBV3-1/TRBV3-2	TGTGCCAGCAGCCTTAGGGGGGGGTCAGATACGCAGTATTTT	CASSLRGGSDTQYF
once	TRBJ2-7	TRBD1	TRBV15	TGTGCCACCAGCGCATGGGACAGCGAAACCGAGCAGTACTTC	CATSAWDSETEQYF
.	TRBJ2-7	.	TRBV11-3	TGTGCCAGCCGTCTGGGGCTCTCCTACGAGCAGTACTTC	CASRLGLSYEQYF
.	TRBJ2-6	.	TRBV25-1	TGTGCCAGCAGTGACTTACAGGGCTCTGGGGCCAACGTCCTGACTTTC	CASSDLQGSGANVLTF
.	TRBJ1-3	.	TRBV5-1	TGCGCCAGCAGCTTGGGGCAGTCTGGAAACACCATATATTTT	CASSLGQSGNTIYF
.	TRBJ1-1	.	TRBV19	TGTGCCAGTACCTCCCTCTCTACAGGGCCGTTTAACACTGAAGCTTTCTTT	CASTSLSTGPFNTEAFF
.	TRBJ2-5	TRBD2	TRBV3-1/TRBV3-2	TGTGCCAGCACCCCCATCGCGGGGGGCGTAAGAGAGACCCAGTACTTC	CASTPIAGGVRETQYF
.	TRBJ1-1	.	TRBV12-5	TGTGCTAGTGGTTTGGACAGGTTCGCTTTCTTT	CASGLDRFAFF
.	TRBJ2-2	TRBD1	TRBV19	TGTGCCAGTAGTATAGGGGACAGAAACACCGGGGAGCTGTTTTTT	CASSIGDRNTGELFF
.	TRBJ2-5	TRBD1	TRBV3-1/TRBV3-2	TGTGCCAGCAGCCCCCGGACAGGAAAGCAAGAGACCCAGTACTTC	CASSPRTGKQETQYF
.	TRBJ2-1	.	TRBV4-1	TGCGCCAGCAGCCAGGTCGAGGTTCCTACCCCACCTTACAATGAGCAGTTCTTC	CASSQVEVPTPPYNEQFF
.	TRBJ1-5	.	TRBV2	TGTGCCAGCGACAGACAGGACAACCGGGGGCCCCAGCATTTT	CASDRQDNRGPQHF
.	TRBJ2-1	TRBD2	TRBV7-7	TGTGCTAGCAGCCCCCACCTCTCGGGACTACTCTACAATGAGCAGTTCTTC	CASSPHLSGLLYNEQFF
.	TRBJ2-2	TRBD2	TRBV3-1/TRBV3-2	TGTGCCAGCAGCCATGGAGATCGGGGGGGCACCGGGGAGCTGTTTTTT	CASSHGDRGGTGELFF
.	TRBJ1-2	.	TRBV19	TGTGCCAGTAGTATAGATCTAACCTATGGCTACACCTTC	CASSIDLTYGYTF
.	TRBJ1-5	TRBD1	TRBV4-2	TGTGCCAGCAGCCAAGGACAGGGGAATCAGCCCCAGCATTTT	CASSQGQGNQPQHF
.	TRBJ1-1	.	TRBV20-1	TGCAGTGCTGTCAGGGGTCCCGATGCTTTCTTT	CSAVRGPDAFF
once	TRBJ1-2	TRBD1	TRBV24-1	TGTGCCACCAGTGACCCCGGACAGGACTATGGCTACACCTTC	CATSDPGQDYGYTF
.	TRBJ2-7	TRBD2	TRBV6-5	TGTGCCACCGAAACTAGCGGGGGGGTCTCCGAGCAGTACTTC	CATETSGGVSEQYF